Shown below are 27 T cell receptor beta chains from a single sample sequenced in a study of blood T cell repertoires in COVID-19. Sequencing was performed with immunoSEQ multiplex PCR; in TCRdb, only in-frame clones are kept and a portion is missing. The repertoire holds roughly 410,000 clones, 75% to 90% seen once, with about 1.4% in the top ten. Sequenced material: peripheral blood. All receptors come from a woman aged 40-49 years with COVID-19, enrolled during active disease.

V and J are TRBV1 and TRBJ1-4. TRBV1 is a pseudogene segment. The CDR3 sequence is 13 residues long. The CDR3 region is CTSSQDYRGGLFF. The DNA of the CDR3 is TGCACCAGCAGCCAAGATTACCGAGGAGGGCTGTTTTTT.

The chain links TRBV4-3 to TRBJ1-6, with 8 bases aligning to TRBD1. The CDR3 covers 15 residues. J lost 10 bases, V lost 5 bases, and 10 bases had no gene match. Germline V gives CDR1 LGHNA, CDR2 YSLEER. The CDR3 sequence: CASSEDRVNLSPLHF. The CDR3 coding sequence is TGCGCCAGCAGCGAGGACAGGGTTAATCTCTCACCCCTCCACTTT.

The table lists this clone with a few counts. The chain links TRBV7-3 to TRBJ2-7, with TRBD1 matching over 8 bases. The CDR3 length is 14 residues. V lost 3 bases, J lost 5 bases, and 6 bases stayed unmatched. Germline CDR1 is SGHTA and CDR2 is FQGTGA. The CDR3 loop reads CASSFLGGQDEQYF. The CDR3 DNA is TGTGCCAGCAGCTTTCTAGGGGGACAGGACGAGCAGTACTTC. Using reference TRBV7-3 and TRBJ2-7 for the parts outside the CDR3, the full variable domain is GAGVSQTPSNKVTEKGKYVELRCDPISGHTALYWYRQSLGQGPEFLIYFQGTGAADDSGLPNDRFFAVRPEGSVSTLKIQRTERGDSAVYLCASSFLGGQDEQYFGPGTRLTVT.

The gene calls are TRBV11-3 and TRBJ2-1; D may be TRBD1 (6 bases). There are 13 residues in the CDR3. Germline CDR1 and CDR2: SGHNT and YENEEA. The ends were cut back, 5 bases at V and 7 bases at J, with 12 bases in the middle. CDR3 residues: CASSQQGGNEQFF. The CDR3 DNA reads as TGTGCCAGCAGCCAGCAAGGGGGTAATGAGCAGTTCTTC.

The chain is built from TRBV28 and TRBJ2-1; D might be TRBD1 (5 bases). The V and J ends lost 4 bases and 0 bases respectively, with 10 bases between them. Germline V gives CDR1 MDHEN, CDR2 SYDVKM. The CDR3 length is 15 residues. CDR3 in amino acids: CASSWQGISYNEQFF. In DNA, the CDR3 is TGTGCCAGCAGTTGGCAGGGAATCTCCTACAATGAGCAGTTCTTC.

This chain joins TRBV19 and TRBJ2-2; TRBD1 aligns across 10 bases. Germline trimming cut 6 bases from V and 5 bases from J; bases unmatched to any gene: 6. Per germline, CDR1 LNHDA and CDR2 SQIVND (reference sequence). The CDR3 is 15 amino acids. CDR3: CASREGTGVTGELFF. The DNA for the CDR3 is TGTGCCAGTAGGGAGGGGACAGGGGTAACCGGGGAGCTGTTTTTT.

The rearrangement links TRBV30 to TRBJ1-6; D call uncertain. In germline, CDR1 is GTSNPN, CDR2 SVGIG (reference sequence). The CDR3 length is 11 residues. The germline V and J ends were trimmed by 8 bases and 6 bases, with 8 bases remaining between them. CDR3 coding DNA: TGTGCCGCCGAAGCTAATTCACCCCTCCACTTT. This sequence encodes CAAEANSPLHF.

DNA of the CDR3: TGTGCCAGCAGCCCCAGGGACAGGGCCAGGGTGAACGGGGAGCTGTTTTTT. It codes for CASSPRDRARVNGELFF. The chain has TRBV11-2 and TRBJ2-2; 9 bases fit TRBD1. The CDR3 totals 17 residues. Trimming took 5 bases from V and 7 from J; bases not matched to a gene: 14. Per the germline V gene, CDR1 is SGHAT and CDR2 is FQNNGV.

The chain carries TRBV30 and TRBJ1-2; D is unresolved. The CDR3 is 14 amino acids. Deletions cut 1 base from V and 4 bases from J, with 13 bases between. The germline V gene has CDR1 GTSNPN and CDR2 SVGIG (reference sequence). In DNA, the CDR3 is TGTGCCTGGAGTGCGGACGGGAGGGTCTATGGCTACACCTTC. This gives the protein CAWSADGRVYGYTF.

The rearrangement links TRBV12-3 or TRBV12-4 to TRBJ1-1; D is unresolved. This CDR3 has 12 amino acids. The V and J ends lost 5 bases and 2 bases respectively, with 6 bases between them. CDR3 sequence: CASSIYNTEAFF. The CDR3 coding sequence is TGTGCCAGCAGTATCTATAACACTGAAGCTTTCTTT.

The CDR3 DNA follows: TGTGCCAGCAGGGGGAGACAGGGGGCGGATGGCTACACCTTC. This codes for CASRGRQGADGYTF. The chain carries TRBV6-5 and TRBJ1-2; 10 bases map to TRBD1. The CDR3 has 14 amino acids. The V gene end was trimmed by 6 bases and the J gene end by 6 bases; junction bases not matched to a gene: 7. The V gene's germline CDR1 is MNHEY and CDR2 SVGAGI.

V and J are TRBV30 and TRBJ2-1, with D possibly matching TRBD1 (6 bases). This CDR3 is 17 amino acids long. Trimming removed 2 bases at V and 0 bases at J, with 17 bases between. The germline CDR1 and CDR2 sequences are GTSNPN and SVGIG (reference sequence). In DNA, the CDR3 is TGTGCCTGGAGTCGCCAGGGCAGGGGACGCTCCTACAATGAGCAGTTCTTC. Translating gives CAWSRQGRGRSYNEQFF.

This chain uses TRBV4-3 with TRBJ1-3; D is unresolved. V lost 0 bases and J 2 bases, leaving 8 bases between the germline ends. CDR3 length: 15 amino acids. In germline, CDR1 is LGHNA, CDR2 YSLEER. The CDR3 DNA is TGCGCCAGCAGCCAAGACGAGGGCACTGGAAACACCATATATTTT. Protein product: CASSQDEGTGNTIYF.

The rearrangement uses TRBV13 and TRBJ2-5; TRBD1 aligns across 10 bases. The CDR3 has 16 residues. V was pared by 2 bases and J by 2 bases, with 5 bases of the junction left unmatched. Germline V gene sequence: CDR1 PRHDT, CDR2 FYEKMQ (reference sequence). The CDR3 DNA is TGTGCCAGCAGCTTATTCGGGGGACAGGGGCAAGAGACCCAGTACTTC. It encodes CASSLFGGQGQETQYF.

The chain joins TRBV5-1 to TRBJ2-7, with D tentatively TRBD1 (5 bases). The V end lost 4 bases, the J end lost 0 bases, and 14 bases lay between the germline ends. The CDR3 totals 15 residues. Germline V gene sequence: CDR1 SGHRS, CDR2 YFSETQ. CDR3 sequence: CASSPQTASSYEQYF. As DNA, the CDR3 is TGCGCCAGCAGCCCACAGACAGCCTCCTCCTACGAGCAGTACTTC. Drawing the rest from reference TRBV5-1 and TRBJ2-7, the complete variable domain is KAGVTQTPRYLIKTRGQQVTLSCSPISGHRSVSWYQQTPGQGLQFLFEYFSETQRNKGNFPGRFSGRQFSNSRSEMNVSTLELGDSALYLCASSPQTASSYEQYFGPGTRLTVT.

The chain uses TRBV7-2 and TRBJ2-2; 10 bases align to TRBD2. The CDR3 consists of 15 residues. The germline V gene has CDR1 SGHTA and CDR2 FQGNSA. V shed 2 bases, J shed 8 bases, and the junction held 5 bases outside the gene matches. In nucleotides, the CDR3 is TGTGCCAGCAGCTTAATGCTAGCGGGGGCGGGGGAGCTGTTTTTT. Protein: CASSLMLAGAGELFF. Full variable domain (missing parts from reference TRBV7-2 and TRBJ2-2): GAGVSQSPSNKVTEKGKDVELRCDPISGHTALYWYRQSLGQGLEFLIYFQGNSAPDKSGLPSDRFSAERTGGSVSTLTIQRTQQEDSAVYLCASSLMLAGAGELFFGEGSRLTVL.

This clone has more than one count but fewer than ten. The chain carries TRBV6-1 and TRBJ1-4; D is undetermined. The CDR3 length is 14 residues. CDR1 and CDR2 (germline): MNHNS, SASEGT. The ends were cut back, 1 base at V and 8 bases at J, with 11 bases in the middle. The CDR3 loop reads CASSEEAIGEKLFF. For the CDR3, the DNA is TGTGCCAGCAGTGAAGAGGCTATCGGGGAAAAACTGTTTTTT.

This clone appeared a single time. The CDR3 protein is CASSQAAGFADTQYF. Written as DNA, the CDR3 is TGTGCCAGCAGCCAAGCGGCGGGGTTCGCAGATACGCAGTATTTT. The chain uses TRBV3-1 (or the pseudogene TRBV3-2) and TRBJ2-3; perhaps TRBD2 as D (6 bases). V dropped 1 base and J dropped 4 bases, with 12 bases sitting between them. This CDR3 is built from 15 residues. Germline CDR1 is LGHDT and CDR2 is YNNKEL (reference sequence).

The V and J genes are TRBV7-2 and TRBJ1-1; D gene uncertain. Trimming cost V 3 bases and J 5 bases, with 7 bases left between them. Germline loops: CDR1 SGHTA, CDR2 FQGNSA. This CDR3 contains 12 residues. CDR3 bases: TGTGCCAGCAGCTTTAAGCGTACTGAAGCTTTCTTT. Its protein is CASSFKRTEAFF.

The chain has TRBV5-4 and TRBJ1-2; D not certain. Looked up from germline, CDR1 is SGHNT and CDR2 is YYREEE (reference sequence). The CDR3 sequence is 14 residues long. The V end lost 4 bases, the J end lost 2 bases, and 12 bases lay between the germline ends. This CDR3 is CASSPETENYGYTF. In DNA form, the CDR3 reads TGTGCCAGCAGCCCGGAAACAGAGAACTATGGCTACACCTTC.

CDR3 region: CASSLDVTATYEQYF. The DNA of the CDR3 is TGCGCCAGCAGCTTGGATGTGACAGCCACCTACGAGCAGTACTTC. The chain links TRBV5-1 to TRBJ2-7; tentative D call: TRBD1 (5 bases). The V gene lost 0 bases and the J gene lost 2 bases, with 12 bases spanning the gap. Germline CDR1 and CDR2: SGHRS and YFSETQ. CDR3 length: 15 residues.

J is TRBJ2-3 and V is TRBV7-3; maybe TRBD1 (6 bases). V gave up 2 bases and J gave up 2 bases, with 11 bases separating them. This CDR3 comprises 15 residues. Germline CDR1 and CDR2: SGHTA and FQGTGA. CDR3 loop: CASSLLGGPTDTQYF. CDR3 DNA: TGTGCCAGCAGCTTACTAGGGGGACCCACAGATACGCAGTATTTT.

The gene calls are TRBV6-1 and TRBJ1-3; D not resolved. Germline CDR1 reads MNHNS; CDR2 reads SASEGT. This CDR3 contains 12 residues. V lost 3 bases to trimming and J lost 7 bases, with 7 bases between them. The CDR3 protein is CASSDGDNTIYF. CDR3 nucleotide sequence: TGTGCCAGCAGTGACGGTGATAACACCATATATTTT.

The chain links TRBV2 to TRBJ1-2; D unclear. CDR1 and CDR2 from the germline V gene are SNHLY and FYNNEI. The CDR3 consists of 13 residues. Deletions cut 1 base from V and 5 bases from J, with 8 bases between. The CDR3 nucleotides are TGTGCCAGCAGTGAAGGTCGGGGTTATGGCTACACCTTC. Its protein product is CASSEGRGYGYTF.

The genes are TRBV14 and TRBJ2-5; 9 bases align to TRBD2. Unmatched junction bases numbered 21, after V lost 4 bases and J lost 3 bases. CDR1 is SGHDN and CDR2 is FVKESK in the germline V gene. The CDR3 consists of 20 residues. Written as DNA, the CDR3 is TGTGCCAGCAGCCTCCGGAAAATCACGTCTTCGGCGGGGGGGAAAGAGACCCAGTACTTC. Amino acid sequence: CASSLRKITSSAGGKETQYF.

The chain links TRBV6-1 to TRBJ1-5; perhaps TRBD1 as D (6 bases). V shed 4 bases and J shed 6 bases, with 19 bases lying between them. Germline V gene data show CDR1 as MNHNS and CDR2 as SASEGT. There are 16 residues in the CDR3. The CDR3 nucleotides read TGTGCCAGCAGTGGCTGGGCAGGGGCTCCGAGTCAGCCCCAGCATTTT. Amino acids: CASSGWAGAPSQPQHF.

This clone was counted a few times. The rearrangement uses TRBV28 and TRBJ1-5; D is ambiguous. The CDR3 covers 14 residues. Germline lookup yields CDR1 MDHEN and CDR2 SYDVKM. V lost 10 bases, J lost 0 bases, and 13 bases lay in between. The CDR3: CATRGVLSNQPQHF. CDR3 nucleotide sequence: TGTGCCACCCGCGGTGTTCTTAGCAATCAGCCCCAGCATTTT.